These 20 T cell receptor beta chains originate from one sample sequenced in a study of blood T cells in healthy people across ages. A J-beta primer mix and a sample-barcoded 5' primer were used in a second PCR of roughly 6 to 12 cycles. Each CDR3 protein is one row after TCRdb ran MiXCR on the 5' RACE reads. Among 1.2 million to 1.5 million distinct CDR3 sequences listed, about 40% were seen once. The sample consisted of blood. Receptors originate from a woman under 30 in good health.

This clonotype was seen only a few times. The chain employs TRBV11-2 and TRBJ2-7; D remains unclear. The CDR3 length is 12 residues. Germline-derived CDR1 and CDR2 are SGHAT and FQNNGV. Trimming removed 3 bases at V and 4 bases at J, with 7 bases between. Written as DNA, the CDR3 is TGTGCCAGCAGCTTTAGTGAGTACGAGCAGTACTTC. Its translation: CASSFSEYEQYF. The full variable domain, completed using reference TRBV11-2 and TRBJ2-7, is EAGVAQSPRYKIIEKRQSVAFWCNPISGHATLYWYQQILGQGPKLLIQFQNNGVVDDSQLPKDRFSAERLKGVDSTLKIQPAKLEDSAVYLCASSFSEYEQYFGPGTRLTVT.

This clonotype turned up a few times. The chain is built from TRBV7-9 and TRBJ2-1; D unresolved. This CDR3 spans 12 amino acids. Germline-derived CDR1 and CDR2 are SEHNR and FQNEAQ (reference sequence). Deletions cut 4 bases from V and 6 bases from J, with 7 bases between. In DNA, the CDR3 is TGTGCCAGCAGCTCGAAAGGCAATGAGCAGTTCTTC. Translating gives CASSSKGNEQFF. The full variable domain, with the rest looked up from reference TRBV7-9 and TRBJ2-1, is DTGVSQNPRHKITKRGQNVTFRCDPISEHNRLYWYRQTLGQGPEFLTYFQNEAQLEKSRLLSDRFSAERPKGSFSTLEIQRTEQGDSAMYLCASSSKGNEQFFGPGTRLTVL.

This clonotype was counted only a few times. The rearrangement uses TRBV3-1 and TRBJ2-7, with D possibly being TRBD2 (5 bases). The CDR3 extends over 16 amino acids. Trimming left V 0 bases short and J 0 bases short, with 12 bases between. Germline CDR1 and CDR2: LGHDT and YNNKEL (reference sequence). The CDR3 sequence: CASSQDYPGISYEQYF. CDR3 DNA: TGTGCCAGCAGCCAAGATTACCCGGGGATCTCCTACGAGCAGTACTTC.

V usage is TRBV6-6 and J usage is TRBJ1-4; 8 nucleotides agree with TRBD1. From germline, CDR1 is MNHNY and CDR2 SVGAGI (reference sequence). The trim removed 5 bases at V and 11 bases at J, leaving 16 bases unmatched. The CDR3 spans 16 residues. The chain's CDR3 is CASSDRGRGEGEKLFF. The CDR3 DNA reads as TGTGCCAGCAGTGACAGGGGCAGGGGGGAGGGAGAGAAACTGTTTTTT.

The V call is TRBV5-1, the J call TRBJ1-2; 8 bases are a match to TRBD1. The CDR3 extends over 16 amino acids. CDR1 is SGHRS, CDR2 YFSETQ, per germline. The J segment lost 4 bases and the V segment lost 1 base, leaving 9 bases of the junction unmatched. The CDR3 bases are TGCGCCAGCAGCTTGCTTAGCGGGACAGGCGGCTATGGCTACACCTTC. It translates to CASSLLSGTGGYGYTF. Using reference TRBV5-1 and TRBJ1-2 for the parts outside the CDR3, the full variable domain is KAGVTQTPRYLIKTRGQQVTLSCSPISGHRSVSWYQQTPGQGLQFLFEYFSETQRNKGNFPGRFSGRQFSNSRSEMNVSTLELGDSALYLCASSLLSGTGGYGYTFGSGTRLTVV.

V gene TRBV20-1 combines with J gene TRBJ1-2; no clear D. The CDR3 is 13 residues long. The ends were cut back, 0 bases at V and 4 bases at J, with 9 bases in the middle. The germline gives CDR1 DFQATT, CDR2 SNEGSKA (reference sequence). CDR3 protein: CSARDTNGYGYTF. The CDR3 DNA follows: TGCAGTGCTAGAGACACGAACGGCTATGGCTACACCTTC.

In its sample, this clonotype was seen a few times. The chain combines TRBV7-9 with TRBJ1-6; no firm D call. Trimming left V 5 bases short and J 9 bases short, with 8 bases between. Germline-derived CDR1 and CDR2 are SEHNR and FQNEAQ (reference sequence). The CDR3 spans 12 residues. The CDR3 DNA reads TGTGCCAGCAGCCCGGGAGTTTCACCCCTCCACTTT. It specifies CASSPGVSPLHF.

This clonotype was detected a few times. This chain connects TRBV29-1 to TRBJ1-4; D gene uncertain. Trimming took off 4 bases at V and 0 bases at J, with 9 bases between the two ends. The CDR3 runs to 14 residues. CDR1 is SQVTM, CDR2 ANQGSEA, per germline. Here the CDR3 reads CSVAAGATNEKLFF. CDR3 coding DNA: TGCAGCGTTGCGGCTGGTGCAACTAATGAAAAACTGTTTTTT.

The chain carries TRBV7-3 and TRBJ2-1, with TRBD1 matching 8 bases. The CDR3 sequence is 15 residues long. Germline V lookup: CDR1 SGHTA, CDR2 FQGTGA. After removal of 5 bases from V and 3 bases from J, the junction contained 6 bases not matched to a gene. CDR3 DNA: TGTGCCAGCAGCGCCCAGGGGGCTGGCTACAATGAGCAGTTCTTC. Its translation is CASSAQGAGYNEQFF.

This clonotype was observed a handful of times. CDR3 in amino acids: CASSVASGGAGEQFF. The CDR3 coding sequence is TGTGCCAGCAGCGTAGCTAGCGGGGGGGCCGGTGAGCAGTTCTTC. The chain joins TRBV9 to TRBJ2-1; 12 positions match TRBD2. The V gene's germline CDR1 is SGDLS and CDR2 YYNGEE. Unmatched junction bases numbered 4, after V lost 0 bases and J lost 9 bases. CDR3 length equals 15 residues.

The chain couples TRBV3-1 to TRBJ2-2, with D possibly being TRBD2 (7 bases). Trimming removed 0 bases from V and 4 bases from J, with 15 bases in between. Germline CDR1 reads LGHDT; CDR2 reads YNNKEL (reference sequence). The CDR3 is 17 amino acids. CDR3 DNA sequence: TGTGCCAGCAGCCAAGATGTAAAGAGGGGGGGCACCGGGGAGCTGTTTTTT. Protein: CASSQDVKRGGTGELFF.

V and J are TRBV27 and TRBJ2-1; D unresolved. The V and J ends lost 3 bases and 14 bases respectively, with 11 bases between them. This CDR3 has 11 amino acids. Germline V lookup: CDR1 MNHEY, CDR2 SMNVEV (reference sequence). The CDR3 spells CASSFKGYEFF. The CDR3 DNA reads as TGTGCCAGCAGTTTTAAGGGATACGAGTTCTTC.

This clonotype was recorded a few times. The chain joins TRBV21-1 to TRBJ2-1; the table assigns TRBD2, which was not confirmed against the DNA. TRBV21-1 is tagged as a pseudogene. The CDR3 consists of 16 residues. The CDR3 here is CASSTPPWTSTDEQFF. The CDR3 DNA reads as TGTGCCAGCAGCACACCACCCTGGACCAGCACGGATGAGCAGTTCTTC.

This rearrangement joins TRBV28 to TRBJ2-5, with D tentatively TRBD1 or TRBD2 (5 bases each). Trimming cost V 4 bases and J 1 base, with 19 bases left between them. Germline V CDR1 and CDR2: MDHEN, SYDVKM. The CDR3 totals 17 residues. The CDR3 reads CASSSAVGRDLQETQYF. CDR3 in DNA: TGTGCCAGCAGTTCCGCTGTAGGCAGGGACCTCCAAGAGACCCAGTACTTC.

The gene calls are TRBV30 and TRBJ2-7, with 9 bases matching TRBD1. CDR1 is GTSNPN, CDR2 SVGIG, per germline (reference sequence). After removal of 4 bases from V and 3 bases from J, the junction contained 7 bases not matched to a gene. The CDR3 consists of 14 residues. For the CDR3, the DNA is TGTGCCTGGAATAGGGGACAGGGCCACTACGAGCAGTACTTC. It translates to CAWNRGQGHYEQYF.

Here the CDR3 reads CASSQWERDNNQPQHF. DNA for the CDR3: TGCGCCAGCAGCCAATGGGAACGGGACAACAATCAGCCCCAGCATTTT. The gene calls are TRBV4-1 and TRBJ1-5, with D maybe TRBD1 (6 bases). Trimming left V 2 bases short and J 3 bases short, with 14 bases between. The V gene's germline CDR1 is MGHRA and CDR2 YSYEKL. CDR3 length equals 16 residues.

This clonotype was counted only a few times. A junction boundary mismatches the germline segment, possibly from a read error. CDR3 region: CAGSQPGTYEQYF. The CDR3 DNA follows: TGTGCCGGCAGCCAACCAGGGACCTACGAGCAGTACTTC. The chain has TRBV4-2 and TRBJ2-7; tentatively, D is TRBD1 (5 bases). Per the germline V gene, CDR1 is LGHNA and CDR2 is YNFKEQ. The CDR3 loop spans 13 amino acids.

The chain has TRBV20-1 and TRBJ1-2; the D gene is possibly TRBD1 (6 bases). The ends were cut back, 8 bases at V and 3 bases at J, with 13 bases in the middle. CDR3 size: 12 residues. CDR1 DFQATT and CDR2 SNEGSKA come from the germline V gene (reference sequence). The CDR3 DNA is TGCAGTTACAGGGAAGGTGACTATGGCTACACCTTC. Translated: CSYREGDYGYTF.

The chain employs TRBV11-2 and TRBJ2-3; possible D gene TRBD2, 7 bases. With 3 bases removed from V and 6 bases from J, the gap between germline ends came to 16 bases. Germline CDR1 is SGHAT and CDR2 is FQNNGV. This CDR3 has 15 amino acids. The DNA of the CDR3 is TGTGCCAGCAGCTTGTGGGGGGGCGGTGGGGATACGCAGTATTTT. It codes for CASSLWGGGGDTQYF.

This chain uses TRBV2 with TRBJ2-2; D remains ambiguous. Germline CDR1 SNHLY, CDR2 FYNNEI. V was trimmed by 6 bases and J by 3 bases, leaving 8 bases between them. The CDR3 spans 13 residues. CDR3 sequence (DNA): TGTGCCAGCAGGGATCGGGACACCGGGGAGCTGTTTTTT. As protein: CASRDRDTGELFF.